This is a list of T cell receptor beta chains from one sample in a study of T cells in tumors after PD-1 blockade. Produced via immunoSEQ multiplex PCR; TCRdb's table is partial and in-frame only. The data hold tens of thousands of clones, with 65% to 85% observed a single time. The source material was PBMCs, sampled before anti-PD-1 therapy. Every receptor here comes from a human donor with advanced basal cell or squamous cell carcinoma (not recorded which). Each CDR3 is given with its conserved first and last residue. The D gene is left open where the match is weak. Clone sizes are given selectively: once, few, many, or a class where the clone is expanded.

TRBD2 | TRBJ2-3 | TRBV7-9 | NA | CASSSGLAGSTDTQYF | TGTGCCAGCAGCTCCGGACTAGCGGGGTCCACAGATACGCAGTATTTT
NA | TRBJ2-7 | TRBV5-4 | NA | CASSLAFGSSYEQYF | TGTGCCAGCAGCTTGGCCTTTGGGAGCTCCTACGAGCAGTACTTC
NA | TRBJ1-4 | TRBV9 | NA | CASSPYEGTNEKLFF | TGTGCCAGCAGTCCCTATGAGGGGACAAATGAAAAACTGTTTTTT
NA | TRBJ2-1 | TRBV2 | NA | CASSGAYNEQFF | TGTGCCAGCAGTGGGGCGTACAATGAGCAGTTCTTC
TRBD1 | TRBJ2-1 | TRBV7-6 | NA | CASSGDSRNEQFF | TGTGCCAGCAGCGGGGACAGCCGAAATGAGCAGTTCTTC
NA | TRBJ2-7 | TRBV4-2 | NA | CASSQDVGVSSYEQYF | TGTGCCAGCAGCCAAGATGTGGGGGTTAGCTCCTACGAGCAGTACTTC
NA | TRBJ1-3 | TRBV7-2 | NA | CASSSSNFGGNTIYF | TGTGCCAGCAGCTCTTCGAACTTTGGCGGAAACACCATATATTTT
NA | TRBJ1-1 | TRBV11-3 | NA | CASSSLAGANTEAFF | TGTGCCAGCAGCTCCCTGGCAGGGGCGAACACTGAAGCTTTCTTT
TRBD1 | TRBJ2-7 | TRBV14 | NA | CASSQGAGGYEQYF | TGTGCCAGCAGCCAAGGGGCAGGGGGCTACGAGCAGTACTTC
NA | TRBJ2-5 | TRBV6-5 | NA | CASSYSGQDKVETQYF | TGTGCCAGCAGTTACTCGGGACAAGACAAGGTGGAGACCCAGTACTTC
TRBD2 | TRBJ2-7 | TRBV11-3 | NA | CASSSDSGTSGRLGEQYF | TGTGCCAGCAGCTCCGACTCCGGGACTAGCGGGAGATTGGGGGAGCAGTACTTC
NA | TRBJ2-7 | TRBV4-1 | few | CASSPVSSYEQYF | TGCGCCAGCAGCCCGGTGAGCTCCTACGAGCAGTACTTC
NA | TRBJ2-1 | TRBV4-1 | NA | CASSGRDNEQFF | TGCGCCAGCAGTGGACGAGACAATGAGCAGTTCTTC
NA | TRBJ1-2 | TRBV10-3 | NA | CAISEEGPNYGYTF | TGTGCCATCAGTGAAGAGGGGCCGAACTATGGCTACACCTTC
NA | TRBJ2-7 | TRBV2 | NA | CASSPPEEQYF | TGTGCCAGCAGTCCACCGGAGGAGCAGTACTTC
NA | TRBJ2-1 | TRBV13 | NA | CASSSSSYNEQFF | TGTGCCAGCAGCTCTAGCTCCTACAATGAGCAGTTCTTC
TRBD2 | TRBJ2-2 | TRBV2 | NA | CASSKAGFSNTGELFF | TGTGCCAGCAGTAAAGCGGGGTTCTCAAACACCGGGGAGCTGTTTTTT
TRBD1 | TRBJ2-1 | TRBV10-3 | NA | CAIREQGVQYNEQFF | TGTGCCATCAGGGAACAGGGGGTCCAATACAATGAGCAGTTCTTC
NA | TRBJ1-5 | TRBV18 | NA | CASSPGVLGQPQHF | TGTGCCAGCTCACCAGGGGTTTTGGGTCAGCCCCAGCATTTT
TRBD1 | TRBJ2-1 | TRBV13 | few | CASSTPTGINEQFF | TGTGCCAGCAGCACACCGACAGGGATCAATGAGCAGTTCTTC
NA | TRBJ2-7 | TRBV7-9 | NA | CASSFDGPTPYEQYF | TGTGCCAGCAGCTTCGACGGGCCTACCCCCTACGAGCAGTACTTC
TRBD2 | TRBJ2-7 | TRBV5-1 | NA | CASRYQTSSYEQYF | TGCGCCAGCAGATACCAGACTAGCAGCTACGAGCAGTACTTC
TRBD2 | TRBJ2-7 | TRBV7-9 | NA | CASSPRTSGSGEQYF | TGTGCCAGCAGCCCGAGGACTAGCGGGAGTGGAGAGCAGTACTTC
NA | TRBJ2-5 | TRBV7-8 | NA | CASSLGRRPHSGTQYF | TGTGCCAGCAGCTTAGGCCGCCGGCCTCACTCGGGGACCCAGTACTTC
NA | TRBJ2-2 | TRBV2 | once | CASSEDGITGELFF | TGTGCCAGCAGTGAGGACGGGATCACCGGGGAGCTGTTTTTT
NA | TRBJ2-7 | TRBV28 | NA | CASRTSSIYEQYF | TGTGCCAGCAGGACTAGTTCAATTTACGAGCAGTACTTC
NA | TRBJ1-1 | TRBV19 | NA | CATMRRGAEAFF | TGTGCCACAATGCGAAGGGGGGCTGAAGCTTTCTTT